This T cell receptor (beta chain) was documented in a study of blood T cells in healthy people across ages. Findings and caveats of the study: Relative to aged donors, long-lived donors carried more naive CD4+ cells and displayed higher diversity. Per million T cells, TCR beta diversity dropped about linearly as age rose.

Points on this clonotype: The antigen remains unidentified.

Collection of 8.5 to 10 milliliters of peripheral blood was performed for each donor. This CDR3 contains 14 residues. The germline V gene has CDR1 LGHDT and CDR2 YNNKEL (reference sequence). Primers used in a second PCR of about 7 to 12 cycles were a sample-barcoded 5' primer and a J-beta primer mix. TCRdb reprocessed the 5' RACE reads via MiXCR and lists one record per CDR3 protein. Found here are fewer than 2,000,000 distinct CDR3 sequences, about 35% of them singletons; the top ten hold approximately 11%. The sequencing sample was made of blood. The rearrangement links TRBV3-1 to TRBJ2-4; 7 nucleotides align to TRBD2. The DNA end is a closer match to TRBJ2-5, so the J assignment may be wrong. The sequence was collected from a woman in her 30s in good health. This CDR3 is CASSQVGGDETQYF. For the CDR3, the DNA is TGTGCCAGCAGCCAAGTGGGAGGGGATGAGACCCAGTACTTC.